Reported below is one T cell receptor (beta chain). One end of the junction is discordant with germline, which a read error may explain. The entry originates in a study of molecular identifiers for immune sequencing clone quantification. Libraries of naive CD8 cells were prepared from about 20,000 to 1,000,000 sorted cells using 10%, 30% or 50% RNA. In germline, CDR1 is SGHRS, CDR2 YFSETQ. The CDR3 spans 14 residues. TCRdb called the PCR reads again in MiXCR, with one record for every CDR3 protein. The data contain nearly 650,000 distinct CDR3 sequences, about 25% of them seen just once; the ten biggest clones take up 0.7% to 0.95%.

The chain carries TRBV5-1 and TRBJ1-1; no clear D. The sequence was obtained from a human donor in good health. Some libraries in this study had Jurkat cell RNA spiked in. The specimen was naive CD8+ T cells from blood, with Jurkat cell RNA spiked in. Subset given: FACS-sorted CD8+CD4-CCR7+CD45RA+ naive T cells. For the CDR3, the DNA is TGCGCCAGCAGCTTGGCCCCCATGAACACTGAAACTTTCTTT. Amino acid sequence: CASSLAPMNTETFF.